This T cell receptor beta chain was sequenced during a study of shared T cell receptors in the human thymus. This CDR3 is built from 17 residues. Germline V gene data show CDR1 as KGHSH and CDR2 as LQKENI. V gave up 3 bases and J gave up 0 bases; unmatched junction bases: 7. The repertoire was sequenced with immunoSEQ multiplex PCR; TCRdb's copy has only in-frame clones and lacks some. Of more than 550,000 clones listed, approximately 87% are singletons. This sample was shared with a second study, whose subject was human thymus T cells. That publication notes: Resections were taken during corrective heart surgery, and the thymus tissue came from these.

The TCR was taken from a boy in the first two years of life with a congenital heart defect. The material sequenced was thymocytes. The J gene is TRBJ1-4, the V gene TRBV18, with 7 positions matching TRBD1. The CDR3 here is CASSPTGVGATNEKLFF. CDR3 DNA sequence: TGTGCCAGCTCACCTACAGGGGTCGGCGCAACTAATGAAAAACTGTTTTTT.